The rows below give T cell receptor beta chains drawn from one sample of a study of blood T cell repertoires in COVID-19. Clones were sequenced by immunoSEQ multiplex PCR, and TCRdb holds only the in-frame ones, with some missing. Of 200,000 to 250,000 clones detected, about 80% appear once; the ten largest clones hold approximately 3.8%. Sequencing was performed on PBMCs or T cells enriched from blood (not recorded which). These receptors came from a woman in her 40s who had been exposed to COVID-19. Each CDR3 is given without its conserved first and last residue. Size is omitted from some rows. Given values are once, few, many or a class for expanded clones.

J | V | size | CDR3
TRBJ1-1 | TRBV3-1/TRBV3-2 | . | ASSPRRSRGRNTEAF
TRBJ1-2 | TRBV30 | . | AWVQGAGGYT
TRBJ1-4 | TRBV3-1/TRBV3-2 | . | ASSKQGTNEKLF
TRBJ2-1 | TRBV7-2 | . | ASTLTSGGPKGNEQF
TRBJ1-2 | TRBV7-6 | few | ASALRSGGDRGYT
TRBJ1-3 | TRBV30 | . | AWGSGAAWGNTIY
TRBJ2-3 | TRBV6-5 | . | ASSYSSRTDTQY
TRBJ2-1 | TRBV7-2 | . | ASSPTSGDGRAQF
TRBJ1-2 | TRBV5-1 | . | ASSSTGDYGYT
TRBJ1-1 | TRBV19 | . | ASMIGSGGETEAF
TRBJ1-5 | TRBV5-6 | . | ASSLWRRNQPQH
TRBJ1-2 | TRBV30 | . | AWSNPTGRDFGYT
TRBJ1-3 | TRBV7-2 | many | ASSLVGTGVGNTIY
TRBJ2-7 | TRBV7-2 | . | ASRTGTGVHEQY
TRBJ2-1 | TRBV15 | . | ATSFGSGGTSSEQF
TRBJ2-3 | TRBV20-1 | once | SASGTSGGITDTQY
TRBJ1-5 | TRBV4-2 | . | ASSQGTAHSNQPQH
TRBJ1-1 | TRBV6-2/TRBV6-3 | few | ASSQGAEAF
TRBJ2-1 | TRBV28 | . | ASSPFAGTSGGDDNEQF
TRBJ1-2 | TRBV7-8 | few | ASSLARGGAYGYT
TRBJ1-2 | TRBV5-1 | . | ASSLAGTAFNYGYT
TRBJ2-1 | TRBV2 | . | ATTTSSYNEQF
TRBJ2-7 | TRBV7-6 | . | ASSLEGQEDEQY
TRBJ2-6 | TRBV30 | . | AWTGGANVLT
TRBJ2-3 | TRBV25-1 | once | ASSEGGVTDTQY
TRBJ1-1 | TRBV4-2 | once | ASSQVGGMNTEAF
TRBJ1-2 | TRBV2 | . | ASSANSRGPYGYT
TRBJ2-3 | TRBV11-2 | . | ASSLTAAGGAADTQY
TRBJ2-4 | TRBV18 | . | ASSPPKQGQRQNIQY
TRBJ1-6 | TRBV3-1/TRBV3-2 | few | ASSPLGQSSYNSPLH
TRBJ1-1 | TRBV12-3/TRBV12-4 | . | ASSSTENTEAF
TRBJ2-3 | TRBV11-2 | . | ASSPQRITDTQY
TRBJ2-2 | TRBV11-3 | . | ASSSQGAGNTGELF
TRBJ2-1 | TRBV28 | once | ASSFGLAVREQF
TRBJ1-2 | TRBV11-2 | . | ASSLDPETYGYT